This T cell receptor beta chain was found in a study of OX40 agonist ivuxolimab in advanced cancers. Context from the whole study: Ivuxolimab, which targeted the costimulatory receptor OX40 (CD134), was an agonistic, fully human IgG2 monoclonal antibody. Intravenous ivuxolimab was administered to patients every 2 weeks at six dose levels: 0.01, 0.1, 0.3, 1.5, 3 and 10 mg/kg. Of the 50 or so patients in dose escalation, 19 had hepatocellular carcinoma, about 15 had melanoma, 9 had renal cell carcinoma and 9 had head and neck cancer. In the dose-escalation cohort, 82.7% of patients were male, and the mean age was about 55 years, with a range of about 23 to 85. Patients were allowed to have had prior anti-PD-1, anti-PD-L1 or anti-CTLA-4 therapy, and around 37% of the dose-escalation patients had previously received checkpoint inhibitors. Partial responses occurred in three dose-escalation patients, of whom one had hepatocellular carcinoma and two had cutaneous melanoma. Peripheral TCRbeta sequencing aimed to test whether ivuxolimab altered TCR sequence diversity and caused clonal T-cell expansion. The monotherapy dose-escalation portion (N of about 50 patients) of the phase I ivuxolimab trial is reported in the paper. Findings and caveats that apply to the study as a whole: At doses of 0.1 to 3.0 mg/kg, clonal expansion of both CD4+ and CD8+ T cells in blood was seen between baseline and week 6. Which antigens the clonally expanded peripheral T cells were specific for was not determined. Low levels of normalized T-cell clonal expansion were also seen in some nonresponding patients. On average, CD8+ T cells showed more expanded clones than CD4+ T cells after ivuxolimab. In partial responders in the 0.1-3.0 mg/kg groups, normalized peripheral clonal expansion was found to be among the lowest, especially among CD8+ T cells.

For sequencing of the TCRbeta CDR3 region, genomic DNA was extracted from the sorted cells. The immunoSEQ Assay was used for sequencing of TCRbeta CDR3 regions. TCRdb took this table from immuneACCESS and kept in-frame rearrangements with V and J called. Such tables lack part of the clones; where checked against another copy, unresolved V genes explain under half of the gap, and the rest is unexplained. This sample gives approximately 74,000 clones in total; more than 80% of them show up just once. Jointly, the top ten make up more than 0.45% of the sample. As to this clone: Its antigen remains unidentified. Qualities for individual bases were not recorded, and no much larger clone is one base off.

The CDR1 and CDR2 encoded by the germline V gene are SGHRS and YFSETQ. Inclusive of the bounding cysteine and phenylalanine, the CDR3 is 14 residues long. The retained sequence is limited to the CDR3, 42 bases, with the frame set at the first base. Trimming takes 4 bases from V and 5 bases from J, and the germline ends sit 15 bases apart. Patients with autoimmune disease history or receiving systemic immunosuppression were excluded from the trial. Peripheral blood for TCR sequencing was drawn from every dose cohort at baseline, at cycle 4 day 1 and at cycle 7 day 1. Samples were obtained from an open-label, multicenter, first-in-human phase I dose-escalation trial of ivuxolimab. Adults with locally advanced or metastatic melanoma, renal cell, hepatocellular, or head and neck squamous cell carcinoma were enrolled in the trial. Before TCR sequencing, CD4+ and CD8+ T cells were separately sorted from peripheral blood.

The rearrangement combines TRBV5-1 with TRBJ1-2, and TRBD1 may be the D gene, going by 6 matching bases. Source: CD4+ or CD8+ T cells sorted from blood, taken in a trial of the OX40 agonist ivuxolimab. The sequence came from an adult with an advanced solid tumor such as melanoma, head and neck, liver or kidney cancer. The nucleotides are TGCGCCAGCAGCCCCGAGAGGGGGATTTATGGCTACACCTTC. Its translation reads: CASSPERGIYGYTF.